This T cell receptor beta chain was documented in a study of CXCR3-negative and CXCR3-positive naive CD8 T cells. In the case of this clonotype: What it binds is not known.

Among CD8+ T cells, naive ones were CD45RO-CCR7+CD27+CD95-. Findings and limits, study-wide: Diversity ran similarly high across both naive subsets but far lower in memory CD8+ cells. TRB CDR3s of CXCR3-positive naive cells were more hydrophobic than those of CXCR3-negative naive cells. Cryopreservation partially lowered CXCR3 expression, so most assays used fresh PBMCs. Whereas memory cells differed, naive CXCR3-negative and CXCR3-positive cells shared similar TRBV-TRBJ usage.

This CDR3 is built from 13 residues. Germline CDR1 reads SEHNR; CDR2 reads FQNEAQ (reference sequence). UMI-tagged TRB cDNA libraries were built via 5' RACE. From its re-call of the 5' RACE reads, TCRdb lists each CDR3 protein once, without DNA. Reported are some 85,000 distinct CDR3 sequences; the ten largest clones contain 0.53%. This receptor was taken from a human donor in good health. Some clones in this sample may be carry-over from other donors' samples. The sample comprised naive CXCR3+ CD8+ T cells from blood. As to subset: CD45RO-CCR7+CD27+CD95- naive CD8+ T cells expressing CXCR3 (TNR3+). The rearrangement links TRBV7-9 to TRBJ1-1. The CDR3 loop reads CASSPGGDLEAFF.